One and the same sample provided the 21 T cell receptor beta chains below, sequenced in a study of cytomegalovirus exposure and HLA in healthy donors. Repertoires were generated with immunoSEQ multiplex PCR, while TCRdb's copy carries only in-frame clones and drops some. The sample comprises about 150,000 clones, approximately 86% of which are singletons, and approximately 2.2% rests with the top ten. Sequencing was performed on PBMCs. These receptors were taken from a human donor in good health.

The chain has TRBV2 and TRBJ2-6, with a tentative D call TRBD2 (5 bases). Germline CDR1 and CDR2: SNHLY and FYNNEI. The CDR3 is 15 residues long. Trimming left V 4 bases short and J 2 bases short, with 9 bases between. This CDR3 is CASSAEGAGANVLTF. As DNA, the CDR3 is TGTGCCAGCAGTGCCGAGGGAGCTGGGGCCAACGTCCTGACTTTC.

The chain uses TRBV10-3 and TRBJ1-1; TRBD1 matches 8 bases. CDR1 is ENHRY and CDR2 is SYGVKD in the germline V gene. The CDR3 covers 14 residues. V trimming: 5 bases; J trimming: 0 bases; junction bases outside the gene matches: 2. The CDR3 spells CAISSRGLNTEAFF. CDR3 sequence (DNA): TGTGCCATCAGTAGCAGGGGGCTGAACACTGAAGCTTTCTTT.

This chain uses TRBV4-1 with TRBJ2-1; D possibly corresponds to TRBD2 (5 bases). Between the trimmed V and J ends, which lost 0 bases and 5 bases, there was a span of 11 bases. Germline V CDR1 and CDR2: MGHRA, YSYEKL. CDR3 size: 15 residues. The CDR3 protein is CASSQDQRRDNEQFF. The CDR3 DNA sequence: TGCGCCAGCAGCCAAGACCAGCGGCGAGACAATGAGCAGTTCTTC.

The chain recombines TRBV5-4 with TRBJ2-5, with D possibly TRBD2 on 6 matching bases. V was pared by 1 base and J by 1 base, with 8 bases between. The CDR3 is 14 amino acids. Germline-derived CDR1 and CDR2 are SGHNT and YYREEE (reference sequence). DNA of the CDR3: TGTGCCAGCAGCTTGCGGGACTTCCAAGAGACCCAGTACTTC. The encoded protein is CASSLRDFQETQYF. Full variable domain (missing parts from reference TRBV5-4 and TRBJ2-5): ETGVTQSPTHLIKTRGQQVTLRCSSQSGHNTVSWYQQALGQGPQFIFQYYREEENGRGNFPPRFSGLQFPNYSSELNVNALELDDSALYLCASSLRDFQETQYFGPGTRLLVL.

This chain links TRBV5-1 with TRBJ1-3; D might be TRBD1 (6 bases). The V and J ends lost 4 bases and 0 bases respectively, with 14 bases between them. The CDR3 has 16 residues. Per germline, CDR1 SGHRS and CDR2 YFSETQ. CDR3 DNA sequence: TGCGCCAGCAGCCTTGAGGACAGAACCTCTGGAAACACCATATATTTT. Translating gives CASSLEDRTSGNTIYF.

The rearrangement uses TRBV27 and TRBJ1-1; the match to TRBD1 covers 7 bases. With V trimmed by 1 base and J by 0 bases, 8 bases remained unmatched. Germline V gene lookup returns CDR1 MNHEY and CDR2 SMNVEV (reference sequence). This CDR3 has 17 residues. The CDR3 nucleotides read TGTGCCAGCAGTTTATTGCCGGGACAGACCATGAACACTGAAGCTTTCTTT. It is translated as CASSLLPGQTMNTEAFF.

The J gene is TRBJ2-3, the V gene TRBV7-8, with D perhaps matching TRBD2 (7 bases). Trimming removed 5 bases at V and 4 bases at J, with 19 bases between. This CDR3 spans 16 amino acids. Germline V lookup: CDR1 SGHVS, CDR2 FQNEAQ. CDR3 loop: CASSTLGAGESDTQYF. DNA for the CDR3: TGTGCCAGCAGCACCCTGGGGGCGGGAGAATCAGATACGCAGTATTTT.

The sample holds a few counts of this clone. The V and J genes are TRBV7-6 and TRBJ1-4, with 7 bases lining up with TRBD1. The germline V gene encodes CDR1 SGHVS and CDR2 FNYEAQ. The CDR3 contains 15 residues. J gave up 5 bases and V 1 base, and 4 bases lay outside the gene matches. The CDR3 DNA reads TGTGCCAGCAGCTTAGAGCAGGGGGTAAATGAAAAACTGTTTTTT. This gives the protein CASSLEQGVNEKLFF.

The V and J genes are TRBV7-9 and TRBJ1-2; a weak D match, TRBD1 (5 bases). The CDR3 has 10 amino acids. Trimming cost V 11 bases and J 5 bases, with 9 bases left between them. Germline CDR1 reads SEHNR; CDR2 reads FQNEAQ (reference sequence). Here the CDR3 reads CAWGLYGYTF. The CDR3 DNA follows: TGTGCCTGGGGCTTGTATGGCTACACCTTC. The entire variable domain, with the rest obtained from reference TRBV7-9 and TRBJ1-2, is as follows: DTGVSQNPRHKITKRGQNVTFRCDPISEHNRLYWYRQTLGQGPEFLTYFQNEAQLEKSRLLSDRFSAERPKGSFSTLEIQRTEQGDSAMYLCAWGLYGYTFGSGTRLTVV.

In this sample, this clone turned up once. V usage is TRBV28 and J usage is TRBJ2-7; 7 bases align to TRBD1. CDR1 and CDR2 (germline): MDHEN, SYDVKM. CDR3 length equals 14 residues. The trim removed 2 bases at V and 2 bases at J, leaving 3 bases unmatched. The CDR3 DNA reads TGTGCCAGCAGTTTAGACAGGGTGCCCTACGAGCAGTACTTC. Encoded protein: CASSLDRVPYEQYF. The full variable domain, its missing parts supplied by reference TRBV28 and TRBJ2-7, is DVKVTQSSRYLVKRTGEKVFLECVQDMDHENMFWYRQDPGLGLRLIYFSYDVKMKEKGDIPEGYSVSREKKERFSLILESASTNQTSMYLCASSLDRVPYEQYFGPGTRLTVT.

This clone has a handful of counts. The CDR3 reads CASSLGQANYGYTF. In nucleotides, the CDR3 is TGTGCCAGCAGCTTAGGACAGGCAAACTATGGCTACACCTTC. The genes are TRBV7-9 and TRBJ1-2, with D maybe TRBD1 (6 bases). CDR1 and CDR2 (germline): SEHNR, FQNEAQ (reference sequence). V was cut by 1 base and J by 2 bases, with 8 bases left in between. The CDR3 has 14 amino acids. Full variable domain (missing parts from reference TRBV7-9 and TRBJ1-2): DTGVSQNPRHKITKRGQNVTFRCDPISEHNRLYWYRQTLGQGPEFLTYFQNEAQLEKSRLLSDRFSAERPKGSFSTLEIQRTEQGDSAMYLCASSLGQANYGYTFGSGTRLTVV.

The chain uses TRBV7-3 and TRBJ2-5; 7 positions match TRBD2. With 5 bases clipped from V and 1 base from J, the junction kept 10 bases outside the gene matches. Looked up from germline, CDR1 is SGHTA and CDR2 is FQGTGA. CDR3 size: 16 residues. CDR3 amino acids: CASSTEAGSSQETQYF. The CDR3, as DNA: TGTGCCAGCAGCACCGAAGCGGGGTCCTCCCAAGAGACCCAGTACTTC.

This clone showed up just a few times. The rearrangement uses TRBV7-2 and TRBJ1-1; D may be TRBD1 (6 bases). Trimming shortened V by 1 base and J by 6 bases, and 9 bases separated the two germline ends. Germline V CDR1 and CDR2: SGHTA, FQGNSA. CDR3 length: 13 amino acids. The CDR3 sequence: CASSLGNRAEAFF. In DNA form, the CDR3 reads TGTGCCAGCAGCTTAGGAAACAGGGCTGAAGCTTTCTTT.

The J gene is TRBJ2-5, the V gene TRBV29-1; TRBD1 agrees at 7 bases. The CDR3 runs 15 residues. Germline V gene sequence: CDR1 SQVTM, CDR2 ANQGSEA. V lost 0 bases, J lost 2 bases, and 6 bases stayed unmatched. CDR3 sequence reads: CSVEEPTGRQETQYF. CDR3 DNA sequence: TGCAGCGTTGAAGAACCGACAGGGCGACAAGAGACCCAGTACTTC. Complete variable domain (other parts from reference TRBV29-1 and TRBJ2-5): SAVISQKPSRDICQRGTSLTIQCQVDSQVTMMFWYRQQPGQSLTLIATANQGSEATYESGFVIDKFPISRPNLTFSTLTVSNMSPEDSSIYLCSVEEPTGRQETQYFGPGTRLLVL.

The chain uses TRBV29-1 and TRBJ2-3; 9 nucleotides agree with TRBD2. The CDR3 contains 15 residues. The trim removed 4 bases at V and 0 bases at J, leaving 5 bases unmatched. The germline CDR1 and CDR2 sequences are SQVTM and ANQGSEA. The CDR3 is CSVVFSGGSTDTQYF. The CDR3 coding sequence is TGCAGCGTTGTTTTTAGCGGGGGCAGCACAGATACGCAGTATTTT.

The rearrangement links TRBV27 to TRBJ2-1, with 9 bases lining up with TRBD2. The CDR3 is 17 amino acids. Per the germline V gene, CDR1 is MNHEY and CDR2 is SMNVEV (reference sequence). V lost 5 bases and J lost 0; bases outside the gene matches: 8. The CDR3 sequence is CASSTPLAGSSYNEQFF. The CDR3 DNA follows: TGTGCCAGCAGTACCCCCCTAGCGGGAAGCTCCTACAATGAGCAGTTCTTC.

The V gene is TRBV4-3, the J gene TRBJ1-6; TRBD1 might be the D (5 bases). Trimming took 1 base from V and 0 from J, leaving 7 bases between them. The CDR3 totals 16 residues. Per germline, CDR1 LGHNA and CDR2 YSLEER. Here the CDR3 reads CASSQGQSSYNSPLHF. CDR3 coding DNA: TGCGCCAGCAGCCAAGGACAGAGCTCCTATAATTCACCCCTCCACTTT.

This chain joins TRBV6-5 and TRBJ2-7; the match to TRBD1 covers 7 bases. Germline assignment: CDR1 MNHEY and CDR2 SVGAGI. CDR3 length: 15 residues. The V gene end was trimmed by 1 base and the J gene end by 1 base; junction bases not matched to a gene: 4. CDR3 bases: TGTGCCAGCAGTTACTTTCCGGGACAGTCCTACGAGCAGTACTTC. Protein: CASSYFPGQSYEQYF.

The sample holds many counts of this clone. The DNA for the CDR3 is TGTGCCAGCAGTGCCACAGGGGTTAGCGAAAAACTGTTTTTT. Its protein product is CASSATGVSEKLFF. This sequence joins TRBV28 and TRBJ1-4, with 7 positions matching TRBD1. This CDR3 spans 14 amino acids. V lost 5 bases to trimming and J lost 8 bases; unmatched junction nucleotides: 8. Per germline, CDR1 MDHEN and CDR2 SYDVKM.

DNA of the CDR3: TGTGCCAGCAGCCACGGGACACCAATCACAGATACGCAGTATTTT. Translated, it gives CASSHGTPITDTQYF. The V and J genes are TRBV9 and TRBJ2-3; perhaps TRBD1 as D (6 bases). Trimming shortened V by 4 bases and J by 2 bases, and 14 bases separated the two germline ends. CDR3 size: 15 residues. Germline V CDR1 and CDR2: SGDLS, YYNGEE.

This rearrangement joins TRBV6-1 to TRBJ1-5; 9 bases are shared with TRBD1. CDR1 and CDR2 from the germline V gene are MNHNS and SASEGT. After removal of 5 bases from V and 3 bases from J, the junction contained 5 bases not matched to a gene. This CDR3 has 15 amino acids. The CDR3, as DNA: TGTGCCAGCAGTCCTACAGGGGGCTACAATCAGCCCCAGCATTTT. This sequence encodes CASSPTGGYNQPQHF.